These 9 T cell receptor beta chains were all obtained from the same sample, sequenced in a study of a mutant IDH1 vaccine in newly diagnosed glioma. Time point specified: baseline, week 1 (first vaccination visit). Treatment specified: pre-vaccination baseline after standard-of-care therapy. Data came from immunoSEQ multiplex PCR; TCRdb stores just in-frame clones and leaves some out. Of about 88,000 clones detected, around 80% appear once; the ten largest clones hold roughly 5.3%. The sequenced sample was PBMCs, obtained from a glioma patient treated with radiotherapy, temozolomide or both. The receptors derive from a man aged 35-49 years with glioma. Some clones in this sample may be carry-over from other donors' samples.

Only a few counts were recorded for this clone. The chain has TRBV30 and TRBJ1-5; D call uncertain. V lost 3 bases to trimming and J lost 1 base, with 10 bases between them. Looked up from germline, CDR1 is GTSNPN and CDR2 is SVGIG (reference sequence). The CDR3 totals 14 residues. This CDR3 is CAWSPLTSNQPQHF. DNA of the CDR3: TGTGCCTGGAGCCCCTTGACCAGCAATCAGCCCCAGCATTTT. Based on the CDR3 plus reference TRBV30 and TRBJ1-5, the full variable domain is SQTIHQWPATLVQPVGSPLSLECTVEGTSNPNLYWYRQAAGRGLQLLFYSVGIGQISSEVPQNLSASRPQDRQFILSSKKLLLSDSGFYLCAWSPLTSNQPQHFGDGTRLSIL.

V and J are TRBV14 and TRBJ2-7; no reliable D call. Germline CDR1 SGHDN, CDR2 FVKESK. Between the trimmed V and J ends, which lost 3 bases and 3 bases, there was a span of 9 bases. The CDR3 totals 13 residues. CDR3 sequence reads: CASSQGWGYEQYF. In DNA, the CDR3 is TGTGCCAGCAGCCAGGGTTGGGGCTACGAGCAGTACTTC.

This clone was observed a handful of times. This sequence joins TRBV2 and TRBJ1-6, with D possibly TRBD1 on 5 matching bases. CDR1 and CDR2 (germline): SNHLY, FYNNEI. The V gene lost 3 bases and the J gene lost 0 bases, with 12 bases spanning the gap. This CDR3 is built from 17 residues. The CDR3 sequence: CASSEDTISSYNSPLHF. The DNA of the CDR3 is TGTGCCAGCAGTGAGGACACGATTAGCTCCTATAATTCACCCCTCCACTTT.

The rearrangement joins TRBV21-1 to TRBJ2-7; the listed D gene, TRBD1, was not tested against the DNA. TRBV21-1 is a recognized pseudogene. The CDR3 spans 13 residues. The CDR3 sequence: CASSKQCLYEQYF. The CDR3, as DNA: TGTGCCAGCAGCAAACAGTGCCTCTACGAGCAGTACTTC.

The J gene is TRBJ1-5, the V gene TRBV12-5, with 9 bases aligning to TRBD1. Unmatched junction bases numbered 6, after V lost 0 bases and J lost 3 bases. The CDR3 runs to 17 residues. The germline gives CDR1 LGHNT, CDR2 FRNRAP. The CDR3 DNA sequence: TGTGCTAGTGGTTTGGTAAGGGGACAGGGAATCAATCAGCCCCAGCATTTT. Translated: CASGLVRGQGINQPQHF.

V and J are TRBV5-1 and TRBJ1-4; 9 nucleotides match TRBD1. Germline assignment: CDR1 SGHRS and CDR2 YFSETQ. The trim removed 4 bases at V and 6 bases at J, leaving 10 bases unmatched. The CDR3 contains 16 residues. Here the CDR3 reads CASSPAVGQGDEKLFF. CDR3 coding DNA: TGCGCCAGCAGCCCGGCCGTGGGACAGGGTGATGAAAAACTGTTTTTT.

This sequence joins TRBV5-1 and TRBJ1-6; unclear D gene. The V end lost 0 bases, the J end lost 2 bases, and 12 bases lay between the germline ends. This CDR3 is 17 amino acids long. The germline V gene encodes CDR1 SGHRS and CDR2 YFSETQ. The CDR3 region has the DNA TGCGCCAGCAGCTTGGGTTACGGCGGACCCTATAATTCACCCCTCCACTTT. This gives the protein CASSLGYGGPYNSPLHF.

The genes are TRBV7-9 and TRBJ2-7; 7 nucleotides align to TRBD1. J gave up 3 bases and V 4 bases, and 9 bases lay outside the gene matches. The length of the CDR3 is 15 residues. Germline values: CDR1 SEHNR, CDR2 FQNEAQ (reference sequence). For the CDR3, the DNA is TGTGCCAGCAGCTCACCGACAGGGATGGGCTACGAGCAGTACTTC. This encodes CASSSPTGMGYEQYF.

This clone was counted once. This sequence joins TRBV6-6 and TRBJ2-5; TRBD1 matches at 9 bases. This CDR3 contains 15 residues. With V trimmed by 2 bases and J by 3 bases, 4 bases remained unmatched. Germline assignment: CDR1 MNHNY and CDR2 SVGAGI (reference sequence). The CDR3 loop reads CASSYGTGGEETQYF. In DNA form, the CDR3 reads TGTGCCAGCAGTTACGGTACAGGGGGCGAAGAGACCCAGTACTTC.